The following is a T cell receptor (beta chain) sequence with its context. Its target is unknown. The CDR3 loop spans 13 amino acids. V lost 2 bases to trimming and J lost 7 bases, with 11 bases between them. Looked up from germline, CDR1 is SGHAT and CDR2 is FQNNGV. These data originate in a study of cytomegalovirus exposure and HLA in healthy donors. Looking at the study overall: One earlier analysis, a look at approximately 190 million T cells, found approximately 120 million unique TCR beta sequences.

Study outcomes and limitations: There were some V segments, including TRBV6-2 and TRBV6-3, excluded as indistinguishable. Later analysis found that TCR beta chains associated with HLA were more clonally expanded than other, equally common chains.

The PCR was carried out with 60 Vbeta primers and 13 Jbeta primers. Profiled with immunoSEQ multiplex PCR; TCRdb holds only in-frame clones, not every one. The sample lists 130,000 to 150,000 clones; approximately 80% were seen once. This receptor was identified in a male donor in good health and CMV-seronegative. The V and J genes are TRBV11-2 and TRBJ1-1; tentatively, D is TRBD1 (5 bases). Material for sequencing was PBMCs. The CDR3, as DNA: TGTGCCAGCAGCTTACGTCAGGGCCTTGAAGCTTTCTTT. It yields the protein CASSLRQGLEAFF.